The entry below gives a single T cell receptor (beta chain) sequence along with its context. Its antigen remains unidentified. This entry is derived from a study of graft-versus-host responses after intestinal transplantation. The overall study: Grafts that recipients had were multivisceral, liver-intestinal, or isolated intestinal transplants. Every one of the recipients received anti-thymocyte globulin induction and afterwards took tacrolimus and steroids for approximately three years.

Only in-frame clones appear in the TCRdb table, and some are missing; sequencing was by immunoSEQ multiplex PCR. This table has about 120,000 clones, over 80% appearing once. Whole-study findings and limits: GvH clones surfaced in recipient marrow, some emerging earlier in ileum or blood. Individuals carrying graft-donor T cell macrochimerism showed high graft-versus-host to host-versus-graft clonal ratios in allografts.

This CDR3 has 15 amino acids. The germline gives CDR1 GTSNPN, CDR2 SVGIG (reference sequence). With V trimmed by 3 bases and J by 7 bases, 6 bases remained unmatched. The chain employs TRBV30 and TRBJ2-1, with 13 nucleotides matching TRBD2. The sequenced sample was unstimulated CD4+ T cells sorted from spleen or lymph node cells, obtained before intestinal transplant. The sequence was collected from a human donor who received an intestinal transplant. The CDR3 DNA is TGTGCCTGGAGCGCACTAGCGGGAGGGGGAAATGAGCAGTTCTTC. It encodes CAWSALAGGGNEQFF. Supplemented by reference TRBV30 and TRBJ2-1, the full variable domain reads SQTIHQWPATLVQPVGSPLSLECTVEGTSNPNLYWYRQAAGRGLQLLFYSVGIGQISSEVPQNLSASRPQDRQFILSSKKLLLSDSGFYLCAWSALAGGGNEQFFGPGTRLTVL.